The sequence of this TCR beta chain was determined in a study of CD8+CD57+ T cells in acquired aplastic anemia. Study information: Sorted CD4+ and CD8+ cells yielded DNA averaging around 3.2 ug. CD4+ cell libraries from healthy donors averaged roughly 10 million reads.

The V gene's germline CDR1 is LNHDA and CDR2 SQIVND (reference sequence). The V and J ends lost 9 bases and 4 bases, in that order; junction bases with no gene match: 8. The length of the CDR3 is 13 residues. TCR beta VDJ and CDR3 were profiled, and genomic DNA was the template. TCRdb independently ran MiXCR on the reads; one entry per CDR3 protein. The data hold a few hundred thousand distinct CDR3 sequences, with about 37% observed a single time. Study outcomes and limitations: About 30 CD8+ CDR3 sequences occurred in both the patients and the controls. Patient and control CD8+ Simpson's diversity was not significantly different.

This clonotype appeared many times. Its antigen is not known. Specimen: sorted CD4+, CD8+, or CD8+CD57+ T cells (not recorded which) from PBMCs. The rearrangement uses TRBV19 and TRBJ1-2, with 7 positions matching TRBD1. This TCR was recovered from a human donor in good health, serving as a control. DNA for the CDR3: TGTGCCAGCCAGATGACAGGGCCCTATGGCTACACCTTC. Encoded protein: CASQMTGPYGYTF. Complete variable domain (other parts from reference TRBV19 and TRBJ1-2): DGGITQSPKYLFRKEGQNVTLSCEQNLNHDAMYWYRQDPGQGLRLIYYSQIVNDFQKGDIAEGYSVSREKKESFPLTVTSAQKNPTAFYLCASQMTGPYGYTFGSGTRLTVV.